Below are 11 T cell receptor beta chains sequenced from a single sample in a study of post-analysis software for immune sequencing data (dated by TCRdb to between 2014 and 2017). The study at large found these results: Significantly higher frequencies in patients than in controls were found for several TRBV segments, including TRBV5-6, TRBV5-1 and TRBV20-1.

The method behind the library was PCR. Instrument on record: Illumina HiSeq 2500. To reduce PCR and sequencing biases, unique molecular identifiers were built into the TCR beta cDNA libraries. The public reads were quality trimmed at Q25 with fastp and then assembled into clones with MiXCR by TCRdb, keeping productive beta chains. Every CDR3 protein is listed once, alongside the most common genes and DNA of its rows. This sample is represented by some 690,000 distinct CDR3 sequences; around 60% of them were singletons. Together, the top ten hold around 10% of the sample. These receptors' targets are unknown. The sequenced material came from blood. The receptors shown here come from a girl under 10 years old with multiple sclerosis.

The V gene is TRBV12-3 or TRBV12-4, the J gene TRBJ2-5, with D perhaps TRBD2 (6 bases). The CDR3 has 14 amino acids. Trimming took 2 bases from V and 3 from J, leaving 10 bases between them. The CDR3 is CASSLMSSEETQYF. CDR3 DNA: TGTGCCAGCAGTTTAATGTCTAGCGAAGAGACCCAGTACTTC.

The J gene is TRBJ2-1, the V gene TRBV6-5; D ambiguous. The CDR3 contains 16 residues. The ends were cut back, 0 bases at V and 3 bases at J, with 12 bases in the middle. Germline V gene lookup returns CDR1 MNHEY and CDR2 SVGAGI. CDR3 sequence: CASSYSSDGNYNEQFF. The CDR3 DNA reads as TGTGCCAGCAGTTACTCATCAGACGGAAACTACAATGAGCAGTTCTTC.

This chain links TRBV5-1 with TRBJ1-1, with D unclear. With 4 bases removed from V and 4 bases from J, the gap between germline ends came to 11 bases. Germline CDR1 and CDR2: SGHRS and YFSETQ. The length of the CDR3 is 13 residues. This CDR3 is CASSLDTSTEAFF. The CDR3 nucleotides read TGCGCCAGCAGCCTGGATACAAGCACTGAAGCTTTCTTT.

V and J are TRBV12-3 or TRBV12-4 and TRBJ2-7, with TRBD1 matching over 7 bases. The CDR3 is 14 residues long. After removal of 4 bases from V and 6 bases from J, the junction contained 9 bases not matched to a gene. CDR3 residues: CASSSRNRGGEQYF. The CDR3 DNA sequence: TGTGCCAGCAGTTCCCGGAACAGGGGTGGCGAGCAGTACTTC.

This rearrangement joins TRBV12-3 or TRBV12-4 to TRBJ2-3, with TRBD2 identical over 8 bases. The ends lost 6 bases at V and 3 bases at J; junction bases unmatched: 5. CDR3 size: 14 residues. CDR3 sequence: CASSHGLATDTQYF. CDR3 nucleotide sequence: TGTGCCAGCAGCCATGGACTAGCTACAGATACGCAGTATTTT.

This chain links TRBV27 with TRBJ2-3; no reliable D call. The CDR3 loop spans 13 amino acids. Germline lookup yields CDR1 MNHEY and CDR2 SMNVEV (reference sequence). Trimming took 8 bases from V and 2 from J, leaving 11 bases between them. In nucleotides, the CDR3 is TGTGCCAGCGGGCGTTTCTACACAGATACGCAGTATTTT. Its translation is CASGRFYTDTQYF.

The chain joins TRBV7-2 to TRBJ1-2, with a weak D call TRBD1 (5 bases). The V end was cut by 5 bases, the J end by 1 base, with 11 bases between. The germline V gene encodes CDR1 SGHTA and CDR2 FQGNSA. CDR3 size: 14 residues. The CDR3 here is CASSPIQDNYGYTF. The DNA for the CDR3 is TGTGCCAGCAGCCCTATACAGGATAACTATGGCTACACCTTC.

The chain joins TRBV7-9 to TRBJ2-1; TRBD2 matches 8 bases. The J call may be wrong; the DNA end is better matched by TRBJ2-7. Germline V gene lookup returns CDR1 SEHNR and CDR2 FQNEAQ (reference sequence). The CDR3 loop spans 17 amino acids. The CDR3 sequence: CASSLRAGDNIYNEQYF. In DNA form, the CDR3 reads TGTGCCAGCAGCTTAAGAGCGGGGGACAATATTTACAATGAGCAGTACTTC.

This clonotype turned up a few times. J is TRBJ1-1 and V is TRBV2, with D possibly being TRBD1 (5 bases). This CDR3 contains 14 residues. Between the trimmed V and J ends, which lost 3 bases and 10 bases, there was a span of 18 bases. Per the germline V gene, CDR1 is SNHLY and CDR2 is FYNNEI. DNA of the CDR3: TGTGCCAGCAGTGATTTGGGGTTGGAGGGGCGAGCTTTCTTT. It yields the protein CASSDLGLEGRAFF.

The chain is built from TRBV5-4 and TRBJ2-1, with 8 bases fitting TRBD2. The length of the CDR3 is 15 residues. Unmatched junction bases numbered 5, after V lost 2 bases and J lost 4 bases. Germline V gene data show CDR1 as SGHNT and CDR2 as YYREEE (reference sequence). The CDR3 DNA reads as TGTGCCAGCAGCTTCTCACTAGCGGTTTACAATGAGCAGTTCTTC. It specifies CASSFSLAVYNEQFF.

The chain couples TRBV15 to TRBJ2-1, with D maybe TRBD2 (5 bases). V gave up 2 bases and J gave up 4 bases, with 6 bases separating them. The CDR3 loop spans 13 amino acids. Germline CDR1 LNHNV, CDR2 YYDKDF (reference sequence). CDR3 sequence: CATSRTSYNEQFF. The CDR3 nucleotides are TGTGCCACCAGCAGAACTAGTTACAATGAGCAGTTCTTC.